Listed here are 32 T cell receptor beta chains from one sample, sequenced in a study of cytomegalovirus exposure and HLA in healthy donors. PCR amplification relied on 60 Vbeta primers (plus 13 Jbeta primers). Data came from immunoSEQ multiplex PCR; TCRdb stores just in-frame clones and leaves some out. The data contain around 160,000 clones, approximately 85% of them seen just once; the ten biggest clones take up almost 9.5%. Sequencing was performed on PBMCs. These receptor sequences come from a man aged 18 to 30 in good health and CMV-seropositive.

V gene TRBV10-3 combines with J gene TRBJ1-1; TRBD1 might be the D (5 bases). V shed 5 bases and J shed 1 base, with 20 bases lying between them. CDR1 and CDR2 from the germline V gene are ENHRY and SYGVKD. This CDR3 comprises 17 residues. The CDR3 bases are TGTGCCATCAGTCGCGTCAGCCCACAGGAACCGAACACTGAAGCTTTCTTT. Translated: CAISRVSPQEPNTEAFF.

This chain uses TRBV30 with TRBJ2-5; 7 bases agree with TRBD2. This CDR3 comprises 13 residues. CDR1 and CDR2 (germline): GTSNPN, SVGIG (reference sequence). J lost 4 bases, V lost 7 bases, and 9 bases had no gene match. CDR3 DNA: TGTGCCTACAGACTAGCAATCAGAGAGACCCAGTACTTC. It is translated as CAYRLAIRETQYF.

The genes are TRBV18 and TRBJ2-7; 10 nucleotides line up with TRBD2. The CDR3 contains 13 residues. Germline loops: CDR1 KGHSH, CDR2 LQKENI. The junction had 2 bases not matched to a gene; V was cut back by 4 bases and J by 5 bases. The CDR3 bases are TGTGCCAGCTCACACGGGACTAGCGACGAGCAGTACTTC. Its protein product is CASSHGTSDEQYF.

A remark on this clone: The same CDR3 can be traced to other DNA sequences in this sample. The V and J genes are TRBV5-4 and TRBJ2-2; 9 bases map to TRBD2. Germline-derived CDR1 and CDR2 are SGHNT and YYREEE (reference sequence). This CDR3 spans 15 amino acids. J gave up 1 base and V 2 bases, and 0 bases lay outside the gene matches. CDR3 loop: CASSLAGGNTGELFF. The CDR3 coding sequence is TGTGCCAGCAGCTTAGCGGGGGGGAACACCGGGGAGCTGTTTTTT.

J is TRBJ1-1 and V is TRBV14; the match to TRBD1 covers 7 bases. The CDR3 has 16 residues. Losses at the gene ends were 3 bases for V and 1 base for J; bases not matched to a gene: 8. Germline V gene sequence: CDR1 SGHDN, CDR2 FVKESK. CDR3 DNA sequence: TGTGCCAGCAGCCAGTTCCGGGACAGATCGAACACTGAAGCTTTCTTT. Amino acid sequence: CASSQFRDRSNTEAFF. Drawing the rest from reference TRBV14 and TRBJ1-1, the complete variable domain is EAGVTQFPSHSVIEKGQTVTLRCDPISGHDNLYWYRRVMGKEIKFLLHFVKESKQDESGMPNNRFLAERTGGTYSTLKVQPAELEDSGVYFCASSQFRDRSNTEAFFGQGTRLTVV.

The chain employs TRBV30 and TRBJ1-1, with D maybe TRBD1 (5 bases). Trimming took 4 bases from V and 4 from J, leaving 13 bases between them. Germline assignment: CDR1 GTSNPN and CDR2 SVGIG (reference sequence). There are 13 residues in the CDR3. CDR3 amino acids: CAWKGRWATEAFF. The CDR3 bases are TGTGCCTGGAAGGGGCGCTGGGCCACTGAAGCTTTCTTT.

The gene calls are TRBV27 and TRBJ1-5; D remains ambiguous. Germline V gene lookup returns CDR1 MNHEY and CDR2 SMNVEV (reference sequence). Trimming removed 3 bases at V and 4 bases at J, with 4 bases between. This CDR3 region has 12 residues. This CDR3 is CASSFSNQPQHF. CDR3 in DNA: TGTGCCAGCAGTTTCTCGAATCAGCCCCAGCATTTT.

The J gene is TRBJ2-2, the V gene TRBV19; 7 nucleotides agree with TRBD2. Germline V gives CDR1 LNHDA, CDR2 SQIVND (reference sequence). Trimming cost V 1 base and J 0 bases; bases outside gene matches: 8. CDR3 size: 18 residues. The CDR3 bases are TGTGCCAGTAGTATAGCGCCCAGCGGGGCTGCGAACACCGGGGAGCTGTTTTTT. It yields the protein CASSIAPSGAANTGELFF. Complete variable domain (other parts from reference TRBV19 and TRBJ2-2): DGGITQSPKYLFRKEGQNVTLSCEQNLNHDAMYWYRQDPGQGLRLIYYSQIVNDFQKGDIAEGYSVSREKKESFPLTVTSAQKNPTAFYLCASSIAPSGAANTGELFFGEGSRLTVL.

In this sample, this clone turned up once. This sequence joins TRBV7-2 and TRBJ2-3, with 9 nucleotides matching TRBD2. This CDR3 comprises 16 residues. Germline V gives CDR1 SGHTA, CDR2 FQGNSA. Unmatched junction bases numbered 9, after V lost 2 bases and J lost 6 bases. CDR3 in amino acids: CASSLSAGGPEDTQYF. In DNA, the CDR3 is TGTGCCAGCAGCTTATCGGCGGGGGGGCCTGAGGATACGCAGTATTTT.

V and J are TRBV4-1 and TRBJ2-7; TRBD1 agrees at 10 bases. The CDR3 has 19 amino acids. With 3 bases clipped from V and 3 bases from J, the junction kept 17 bases outside the gene matches. CDR1 MGHRA and CDR2 YSYEKL come from the germline V gene. DNA for the CDR3: TGCGCCAGCAGCCAGGGAGAAGGGACAGGGGCCCCCGGAGTCTACGAGCAGTACTTC. Protein: CASSQGEGTGAPGVYEQYF.

The rearrangement links TRBV5-1 to TRBJ1-2; no firm D call. Germline V gives CDR1 SGHRS, CDR2 YFSETQ. Trimming stripped 5 bases from V and 4 bases from J, with 18 bases between. This CDR3 region has 15 residues. In DNA, the CDR3 is TGCGCCAGCAGGCAAACAGTTGCCCACGCCTATGGCTACACCTTC. Translating gives CASRQTVAHAYGYTF.

The chain carries TRBV19 and TRBJ1-2; possibly TRBD1 for D (5 bases). V was shortened by 7 bases and J by 4 bases, with 13 bases between the two germline ends. This CDR3 contains 13 residues. The germline V gene encodes CDR1 LNHDA and CDR2 SQIVND (reference sequence). The CDR3 DNA is TGTGCCAGTAATACCCGGGGACTCTATGGCTACACCTTC. It codes for CASNTRGLYGYTF.

This clone was counted a single time. The chain has TRBV5-1 and TRBJ1-1; possible D gene TRBD1, 6 bases. The CDR3 has 14 residues. Trimming took 3 bases from V and 0 from J, leaving 9 bases between them. The germline CDR1 and CDR2 sequences are SGHRS and YFSETQ. The CDR3 DNA reads TGCGCCAGCAGCTGGGACATGGTGAACACTGAAGCTTTCTTT. Encoded protein: CASSWDMVNTEAFF.

The V gene is TRBV27, the J gene TRBJ1-3; no reliable D call. Trimming took off 5 bases at V and 1 base at J, with 9 bases between the two ends. Germline V lookup: CDR1 MNHEY, CDR2 SMNVEV (reference sequence). The CDR3 contains 14 residues. The DNA of the CDR3 is TGTGCCAGCAGTCCCAACAGATCTGGAAACACCATATATTTT. This translates into CASSPNRSGNTIYF.

The CDR3 reads CAISDFRESTDTQYF. CDR3 DNA sequence: TGTGCCATCAGTGACTTCAGGGAATCCACAGATACGCAGTATTTT. The chain carries TRBV10-3 and TRBJ2-3; possible D gene TRBD1, 5 bases. Germline V gene data show CDR1 as ENHRY and CDR2 as SYGVKD. Deletions cut 3 bases from V and 2 bases from J, with 12 bases between. This CDR3 has 15 amino acids.

The chain uses TRBV10-3 and TRBJ2-2; TRBD1 matches 10 bases. Germline CDR1 ENHRY, CDR2 SYGVKD. The CDR3 is made up of 14 amino acids. The ends lost 6 bases at V and 3 bases at J; junction bases unmatched: 1. The DNA of the CDR3 is TGTGCCATCAGAGGGACAGGGGACACCGGGGAGCTGTTTTTT. This encodes CAIRGTGDTGELFF.

This chain's CDR3 is CASNQDSDYGYTF. CDR3 coding DNA: TGTGCCAGCAACCAGGACAGTGACTATGGCTACACCTTC. This chain joins TRBV6-6 and TRBJ1-2; D possibly corresponds to TRBD1 (6 bases). Germline V gene lookup returns CDR1 MNHNY and CDR2 SVGAGI (reference sequence). The CDR3 is 13 residues long. The germline V and J ends were trimmed by 7 bases and 3 bases, with 12 bases remaining between them.

This sequence joins TRBV19 and TRBJ2-7, with D tentatively TRBD2 (6 bases). Deletions cut 4 bases from V and 5 bases from J, with 18 bases between. The CDR3 has 15 residues. Germline CDR1 and CDR2: LNHDA and SQIVND (reference sequence). CDR3 in amino acids: CASSTKGFAGNEQYF. The CDR3 DNA reads TGTGCCAGTAGTACAAAAGGCTTTGCGGGAAACGAGCAGTACTTC. Full variable domain (missing parts from reference TRBV19 and TRBJ2-7): DGGITQSPKYLFRKEGQNVTLSCEQNLNHDAMYWYRQDPGQGLRLIYYSQIVNDFQKGDIAEGYSVSREKKESFPLTVTSAQKNPTAFYLCASSTKGFAGNEQYFGPGTRLTVT.

The V and J genes are TRBV4-1 and TRBJ2-1; 12 bases map to TRBD2. There are 17 residues in the CDR3. The trim removed 6 bases at V and 0 bases at J, leaving 6 bases unmatched. Germline lookup yields CDR1 MGHRA and CDR2 YSYEKL. CDR3 in DNA: TGCGCCAGCAGAGGACTAGCGGGGCCCAGCTCCTACAATGAGCAGTTCTTC. It encodes CASRGLAGPSSYNEQFF.

To note about this clone: No conserved phenylalanine or tryptophan ends this CDR3, so it is likely a read error. CDR3 coding DNA: TGTGCTAGTGGTTTGATGGGGATTGACTATGGCTACACCGTC. This translates into CASGLMGIDYGYTV. This sequence joins TRBV12-5 and TRBJ1-2, with D unresolved. CDR1 and CDR2 (germline): LGHNT, FRNRAP. Trimming shortened V by 2 bases and J by 3 bases, and 10 bases separated the two germline ends. The CDR3 consists of 14 residues.

This clone has a handful of counts. This chain links TRBV6-1 with TRBJ1-1, with D tentatively TRBD1 (6 bases). Per germline, CDR1 MNHNS and CDR2 SASEGT. The CDR3 has 14 amino acids. V dropped 7 bases and J dropped 1 base, with 13 bases sitting between them. In nucleotides, the CDR3 is TGTGCCAGCATCAAGACACAGGGGAACACTGAAGCTTTCTTT. Amino acid sequence: CASIKTQGNTEAFF.

This rearrangement joins TRBV6-5 to TRBJ1-2; 7 bases align to TRBD1. The V and J ends lost 5 bases and 1 base, in that order; junction bases with no gene match: 7. Germline lookup yields CDR1 MNHEY and CDR2 SVGAGI. CDR3 length equals 15 residues. This CDR3 is CASSAPGQSNYGYTF. The CDR3 bases are TGTGCCAGCAGTGCGCCGGGACAGAGTAACTATGGCTACACCTTC.

CDR3 coding DNA: TGTGCCAGCAGCCCCTGGGCTGTTGACACCGGGGAGCTGTTTTTT. Amino acids: CASSPWAVDTGELFF. This chain connects TRBV9 to TRBJ2-2; no clear D. V was cut by 4 bases and J by 3 bases, with 13 bases left in between. This CDR3 is built from 15 residues. Germline V gene data show CDR1 as SGDLS and CDR2 as YYNGEE.

The chain combines TRBV4-2 with TRBJ2-2, with 9 positions matching TRBD2. Germline values: CDR1 LGHNA, CDR2 YNFKEQ. The CDR3 has 16 residues. The V and J ends lost 4 bases and 7 bases, in that order; junction bases with no gene match: 10. The CDR3 region is CASSRQGGGEFGELFF. The CDR3 region has the DNA TGTGCCAGCAGCCGCCAGGGCGGGGGGGAATTCGGGGAGCTGTTTTTT.

This clone was seen only once. The chain's CDR3 is CASSVRDPDSPLHF. The CDR3 DNA sequence: TGTGCCAGCAGCGTTCGGGATCCGGATTCACCCCTCCACTTT. The J gene is TRBJ1-6, the V gene TRBV7-8; D gene unclear. V was pared by 5 bases and J by 8 bases, with 13 bases between. From germline, CDR1 is SGHVS and CDR2 FQNEAQ. The CDR3 sequence is 14 residues long.

This clone was counted only a few times. The V and J genes are TRBV7-8 and TRBJ1-1, with D possibly TRBD1 on 6 matching bases. Germline CDR1 SGHVS, CDR2 FQNEAQ. The CDR3 extends over 15 amino acids. V lost 3 bases and J 3 bases, leaving 14 bases between the germline ends. CDR3: CASSFDRSTYTEAFF. The CDR3, as DNA: TGTGCCAGCAGCTTTGACAGGTCGACGTACACTGAAGCTTTCTTT.

The chain uses TRBV18 and TRBJ2-1; D ambiguous. V shed 3 bases and J shed 9 bases, with 9 bases lying between them. The CDR3 consists of 12 residues. The germline V gene encodes CDR1 KGHSH and CDR2 LQKENI. In DNA, the CDR3 is TGTGCCAGCTCACCGGTCAGTACTGAGCAGTTCTTC. Its translation is CASSPVSTEQFF. Based on the CDR3 plus reference TRBV18 and TRBJ2-1, the full variable domain is NAGVMQNPRHLVRRRGQEARLRCSPMKGHSHVYWYRQLPEEGLKFMVYLQKENIIDESGMPKERFSAEFPKEGPSILRIQQVVRGDSAAYFCASSPVSTEQFFGPGTRLTVL.

The V call is TRBV5-4, the J call TRBJ1-1; 11 bases fit TRBD1. The CDR3 is 16 amino acids. After removal of 0 bases from V and 4 bases from J, the junction contained 5 bases not matched to a gene. Germline V gene data show CDR1 as SGHNT and CDR2 as YYREEE (reference sequence). CDR3 nucleotide sequence: TGTGCCAGCAGCTTGGCGGGACAGGGGGTTTTCACTGAAGCTTTCTTT. As protein: CASSLAGQGVFTEAFF.

This clone has only one observation. This chain links TRBV7-2 with TRBJ2-7; 14 bases map to TRBD2. CDR3 size: 17 residues. The trim removed 5 bases at V and 3 bases at J, leaving 9 bases unmatched. Germline loops: CDR1 SGHTA, CDR2 FQGNSA. CDR3 bases: TGTGCCAGCAGCGCCCTGGGACTAGCGGGGGCCATCTACGAGCAGTACTTC. It specifies CASSALGLAGAIYEQYF.

This clone has just one count. This chain uses TRBV10-2 with TRBJ1-5; D is unclear. V shed 6 bases and J shed 7 bases, with 16 bases lying between them. CDR1 and CDR2 (germline): WSHSY, SAAADI. The CDR3 length is 14 residues. CDR3 sequence (DNA): TGCGCCAGCAGGCCGTCCGGGGTAGAGCAGCCCCAGCATTTT. It encodes CASRPSGVEQPQHF.

This CDR3 is CASSLGVRGPPYEQYF. The CDR3 DNA follows: TGTGCCAGCAGCTTAGGAGTCAGGGGCCCCCCCTACGAGCAGTACTTC. The chain has TRBV11-2 and TRBJ2-7, with D perhaps matching TRBD1 (6 bases). The CDR3 sequence is 16 residues long. The germline V and J ends were trimmed by 1 base and 2 bases, with 15 bases remaining between them. Per germline, CDR1 SGHAT and CDR2 FQNNGV.

The chain links TRBV7-6 to TRBJ2-7; D is undetermined. The germline V gene encodes CDR1 SGHVS and CDR2 FNYEAQ. V was pared by 1 base and J by 4 bases, with 8 bases between. This CDR3 has 13 residues. CDR3 loop: CASSLGVGYEQYF. The CDR3 bases are TGTGCCAGCAGCTTAGGGGTCGGGTACGAGCAGTACTTC.